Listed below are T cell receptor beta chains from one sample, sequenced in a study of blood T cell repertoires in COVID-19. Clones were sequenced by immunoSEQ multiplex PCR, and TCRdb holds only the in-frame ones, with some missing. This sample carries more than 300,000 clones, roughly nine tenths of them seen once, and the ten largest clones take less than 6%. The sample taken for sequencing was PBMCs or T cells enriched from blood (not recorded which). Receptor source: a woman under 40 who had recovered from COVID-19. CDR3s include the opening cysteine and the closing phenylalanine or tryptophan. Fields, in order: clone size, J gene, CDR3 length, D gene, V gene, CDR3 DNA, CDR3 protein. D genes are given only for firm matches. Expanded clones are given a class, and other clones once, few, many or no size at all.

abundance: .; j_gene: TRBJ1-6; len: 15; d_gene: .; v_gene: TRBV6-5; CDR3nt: TGTGCCAGCAGTTCTTCTCTACAGGGTCGATCACCCCTCCACTTT; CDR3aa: CASSSSLQGRSPLHF
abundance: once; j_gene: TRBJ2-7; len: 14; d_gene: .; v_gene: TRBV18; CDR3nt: TGTGCCAGCTCACCACCGAGGACTACCGACGAGCAGTACTTC; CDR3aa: CASSPPRTTDEQYF
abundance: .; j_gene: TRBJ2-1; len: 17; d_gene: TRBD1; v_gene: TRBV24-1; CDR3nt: TGTGCCACCAGTGAGAGTACCGGGACAGGGTTCAGGAATGAGCAGTTCTTC; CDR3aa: CATSESTGTGFRNEQFF
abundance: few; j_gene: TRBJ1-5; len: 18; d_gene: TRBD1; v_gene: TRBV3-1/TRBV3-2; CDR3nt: TGTGCCAGCAGCCCGACAGGGTTCGGAGCGGATAGCAATCAGCCCCAGCATTTT; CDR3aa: CASSPTGFGADSNQPQHF
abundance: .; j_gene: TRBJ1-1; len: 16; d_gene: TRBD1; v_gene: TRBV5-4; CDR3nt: TGTGCCAGCAGCTTGGGCCCTGCAGGGGGGAACACTGAAGCTTTCTTT; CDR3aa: CASSLGPAGGNTEAFF
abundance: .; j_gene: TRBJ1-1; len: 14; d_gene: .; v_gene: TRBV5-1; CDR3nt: TGCGCCAGCAGCTTGATCGGGGGGCTGGTTGAAGCTTTCTTT; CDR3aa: CASSLIGGLVEAFF
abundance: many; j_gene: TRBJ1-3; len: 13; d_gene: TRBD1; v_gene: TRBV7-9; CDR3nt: TGTGCCGGAGACAGGGAAGCTGGAAACACCATATATTTT; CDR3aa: CAGDREAGNTIYF
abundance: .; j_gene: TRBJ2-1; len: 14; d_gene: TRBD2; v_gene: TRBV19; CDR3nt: TGTGCCAGTAGTACTAGCGGGGACTACAATGAGCAGTTCTTC; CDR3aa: CASSTSGDYNEQFF
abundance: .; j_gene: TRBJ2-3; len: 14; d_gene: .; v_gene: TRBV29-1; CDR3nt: TGCAGCGTTGTTCCCCGAGGTGTGACAGATACGCAGTATTTT; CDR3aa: CSVVPRGVTDTQYF
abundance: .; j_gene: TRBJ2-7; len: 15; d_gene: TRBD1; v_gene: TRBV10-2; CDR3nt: TGCGCCAGCAGTGGTAACAGGGGCCCCCTGTACGAGCAGTACTTC; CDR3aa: CASSGNRGPLYEQYF
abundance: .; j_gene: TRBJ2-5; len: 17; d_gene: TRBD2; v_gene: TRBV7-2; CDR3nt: TGTGCCAGCAGCTTAGCCGCTGCGGGGGGGTACCAAGAGACCCAGTACTTC; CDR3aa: CASSLAAAGGYQETQYF
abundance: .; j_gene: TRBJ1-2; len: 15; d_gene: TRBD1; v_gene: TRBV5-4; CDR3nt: TGTGCCAGCAGCTTGGACAGGGGGCTCAACTATGGCTACACCTTC; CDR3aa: CASSLDRGLNYGYTF
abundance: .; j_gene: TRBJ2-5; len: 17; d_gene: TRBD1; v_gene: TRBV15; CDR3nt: TGTGCCACCAGCAGAGTTAGGCGGACAGGGGTCCAAGAGACCCAGTACTTC; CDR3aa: CATSRVRRTGVQETQYF
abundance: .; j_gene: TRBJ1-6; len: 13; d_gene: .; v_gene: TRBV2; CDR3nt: TGTGCCAGCAGTGAAAGGGGTGGGGGCCTTATCCACTTT; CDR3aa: CASSERGGGLIHF
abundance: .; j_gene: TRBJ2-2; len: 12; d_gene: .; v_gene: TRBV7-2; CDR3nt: TGTGCCAGCACCCTTAGCACCGGGGAGCTGTTTTTT; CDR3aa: CASTLSTGELFF
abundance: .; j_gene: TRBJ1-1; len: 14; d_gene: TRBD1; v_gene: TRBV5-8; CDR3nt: TGTGCCAGCAGCTACCTGACAGGGAGGCCCCAAGCTTTCTTT; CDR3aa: CASSYLTGRPQAFF
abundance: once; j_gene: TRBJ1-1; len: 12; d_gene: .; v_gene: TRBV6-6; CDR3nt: TGTGCCAGCACTCCTTTCTCGGAGGGAGCTTTCTTT; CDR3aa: CASTPFSEGAFF
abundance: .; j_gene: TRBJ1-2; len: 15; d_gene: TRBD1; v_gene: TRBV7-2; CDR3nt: TGTGCCAGCAGCTTTAGACCAGGGGGACCCTATGGCTACACCTTC; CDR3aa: CASSFRPGGPYGYTF
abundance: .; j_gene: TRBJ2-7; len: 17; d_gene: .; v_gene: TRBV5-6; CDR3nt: TGTGCCAGCAGCTTGGCTGCCTGGGCGACACTTCCCTACGAGCAGTACTTC; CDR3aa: CASSLAAWATLPYEQYF
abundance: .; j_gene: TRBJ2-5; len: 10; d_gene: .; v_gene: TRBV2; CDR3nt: TGTGCCAGCGCGGGGGAGACCCAGTACTTC; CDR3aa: CASAGETQYF
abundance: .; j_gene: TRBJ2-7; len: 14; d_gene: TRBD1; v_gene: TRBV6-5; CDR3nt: TGTGCCAGCAGGAGGGACAGGGCGCCCTACGAGCAGTACTTC; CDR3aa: CASRRDRAPYEQYF
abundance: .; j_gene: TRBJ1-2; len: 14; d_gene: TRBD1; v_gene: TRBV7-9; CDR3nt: TGTGCCAGCAGCACCGGGACAGGAAACTATGGCTACACCTTC; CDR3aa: CASSTGTGNYGYTF
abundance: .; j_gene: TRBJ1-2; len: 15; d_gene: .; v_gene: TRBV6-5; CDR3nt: TGTGCCAGCAGTCCAACAGGACAACGGGACTATGGCTACACCTTC; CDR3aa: CASSPTGQRDYGYTF
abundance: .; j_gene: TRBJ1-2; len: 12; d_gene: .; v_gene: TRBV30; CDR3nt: TGTGCCTGGAGGGGGGGGGCCGCTGGCTACACCTTC; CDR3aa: CAWRGGAAGYTF
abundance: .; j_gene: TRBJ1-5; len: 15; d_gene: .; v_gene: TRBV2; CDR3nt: TGTGCCAGCAGTGGTTCCGGGAGCCAAAATCAGCCCCAGCATTTT; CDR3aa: CASSGSGSQNQPQHF
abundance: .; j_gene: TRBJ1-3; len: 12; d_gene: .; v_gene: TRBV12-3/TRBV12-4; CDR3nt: TGTGCCAGCAGTTCAGGCGGAAACACCATATATTTT; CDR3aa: CASSSGGNTIYF
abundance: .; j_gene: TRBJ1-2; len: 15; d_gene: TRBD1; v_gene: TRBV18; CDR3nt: TGTGCCAGCTCACACACGGACAGGGTGGAGTATGGCTACACCTTC; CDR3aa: CASSHTDRVEYGYTF
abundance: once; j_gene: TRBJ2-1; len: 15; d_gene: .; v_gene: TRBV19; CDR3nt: TGTGCCAGTAGTATCCCCGGGGGGCGTTACAATGAGCAGTTCTTC; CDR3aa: CASSIPGGRYNEQFF
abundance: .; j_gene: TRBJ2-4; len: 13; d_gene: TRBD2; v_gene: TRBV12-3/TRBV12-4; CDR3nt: TGTGCCAGCAGTTTATCTAGCGGGGCCATTCAGTACTTC; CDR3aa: CASSLSSGAIQYF
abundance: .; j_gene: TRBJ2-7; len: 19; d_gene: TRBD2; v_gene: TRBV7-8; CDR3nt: TGTGCCAGCAGCGCGAGGGGGCTAGCGGGGGGTCCTCGCTCCTACGAGCAGTACTTC; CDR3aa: CASSARGLAGGPRSYEQYF
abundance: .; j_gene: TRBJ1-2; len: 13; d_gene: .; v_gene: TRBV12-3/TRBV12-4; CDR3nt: TGTGCCAGCAGTTTGGTCCCGCCGGGTGGCTACACCTTC; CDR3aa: CASSLVPPGGYTF
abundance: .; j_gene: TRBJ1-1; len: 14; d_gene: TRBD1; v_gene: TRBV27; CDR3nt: TGTGCCAGCAAACCGGGACAGCCAAACACTGAAGCTTTCTTT; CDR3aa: CASKPGQPNTEAFF
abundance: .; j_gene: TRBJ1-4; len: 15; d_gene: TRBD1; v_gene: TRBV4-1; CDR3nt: TGCGCCAGCAGGGAAGGACAGGGACGAGACGAAAAACTGTTTTTT; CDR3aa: CASREGQGRDEKLFF
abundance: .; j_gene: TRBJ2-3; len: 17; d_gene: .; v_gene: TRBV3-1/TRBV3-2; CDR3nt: TGTGCCAGCAGCTTAAAGGCTATCCCTGGAGGATCGGATACGCAGTATTTT; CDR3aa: CASSLKAIPGGSDTQYF
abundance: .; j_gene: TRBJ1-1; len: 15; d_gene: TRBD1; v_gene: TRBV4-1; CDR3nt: TGCGCCAGCAGCCAAATCGACAGGGGGTCGGATGAAGCTTTCTTT; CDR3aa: CASSQIDRGSDEAFF
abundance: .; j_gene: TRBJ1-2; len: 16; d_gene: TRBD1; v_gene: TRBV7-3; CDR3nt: TGTGCCAGCAGCCCAACCGGGACAGGGTTTCGGTATGGCTACACCTTC; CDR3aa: CASSPTGTGFRYGYTF
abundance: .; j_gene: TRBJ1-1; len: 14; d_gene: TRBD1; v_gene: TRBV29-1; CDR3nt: TGCAGCGTTAAGGGACAGCATGCTAACACTGAAGCTTTCTTT; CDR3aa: CSVKGQHANTEAFF
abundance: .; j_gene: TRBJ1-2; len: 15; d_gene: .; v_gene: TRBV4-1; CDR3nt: TGCGCCAGCAGCCAAGATCTAGGAGCAAACTATGGCTACACCTTC; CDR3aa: CASSQDLGANYGYTF
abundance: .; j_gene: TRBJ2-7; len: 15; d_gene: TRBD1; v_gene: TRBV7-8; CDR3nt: TGTGCCAGCAGCTTAGGGGTAGGACAGGGATACGAGCAGTACTTC; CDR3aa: CASSLGVGQGYEQYF
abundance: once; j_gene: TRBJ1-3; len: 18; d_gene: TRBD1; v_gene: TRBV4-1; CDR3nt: TGCGCCAGCAGCCCCATTACCCCGGACAGGGTGTCCCTAGGCACCATATATTTT; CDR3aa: CASSPITPDRVSLGTIYF
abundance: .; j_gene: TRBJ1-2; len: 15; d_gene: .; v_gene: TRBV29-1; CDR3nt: TGCAGCGTTGAAGACTCGCAGGTGCTCAACTATGGCTACACCTTC; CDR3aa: CSVEDSQVLNYGYTF
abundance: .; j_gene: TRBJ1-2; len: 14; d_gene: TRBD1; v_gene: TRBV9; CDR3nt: TGTGCCAGCAGCCCAAGGACAGGGGTCTTAGGCTACACCTTC; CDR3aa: CASSPRTGVLGYTF
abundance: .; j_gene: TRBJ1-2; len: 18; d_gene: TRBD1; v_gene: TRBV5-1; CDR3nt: TGCGCCAGCAGCTACGCCCCAGCGGACAGGGTAAAATTCGATGGCTACACCTTC; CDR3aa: CASSYAPADRVKFDGYTF
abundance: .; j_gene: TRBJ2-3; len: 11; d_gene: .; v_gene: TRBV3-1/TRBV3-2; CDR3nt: TGTGCCAGCAGCCAAGCTGATACGCAGTATTTT; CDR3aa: CASSQADTQYF
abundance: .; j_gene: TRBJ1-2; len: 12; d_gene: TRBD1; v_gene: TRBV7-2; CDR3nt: TGTGCCAGCAGCCGGACAGGGAATGGCTACACCTTC; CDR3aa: CASSRTGNGYTF